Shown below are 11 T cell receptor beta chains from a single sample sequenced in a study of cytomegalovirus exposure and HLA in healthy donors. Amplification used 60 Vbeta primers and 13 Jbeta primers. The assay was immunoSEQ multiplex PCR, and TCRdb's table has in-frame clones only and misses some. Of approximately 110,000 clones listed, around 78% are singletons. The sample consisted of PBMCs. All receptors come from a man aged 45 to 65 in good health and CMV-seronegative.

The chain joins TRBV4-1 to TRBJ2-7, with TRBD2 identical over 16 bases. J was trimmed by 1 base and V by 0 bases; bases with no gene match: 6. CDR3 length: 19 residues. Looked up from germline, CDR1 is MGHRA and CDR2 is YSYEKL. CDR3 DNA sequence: TGCGCCAGCAGCCAAGAAGGGACTAGCGGGGGGGCCGGTTCCTACGAGCAGTACTTC. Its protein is CASSQEGTSGGAGSYEQYF.

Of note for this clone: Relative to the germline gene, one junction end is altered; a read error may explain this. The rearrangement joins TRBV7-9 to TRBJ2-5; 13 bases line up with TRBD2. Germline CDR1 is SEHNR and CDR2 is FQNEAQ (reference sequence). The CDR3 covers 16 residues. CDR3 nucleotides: TGTTCCAGCAGCCCAGGGACTAGCGGGGCGCGGGAGACCCAGTACTTC. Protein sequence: CSSSPGTSGARETQYF.

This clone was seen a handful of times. CDR3 bases: TGCGCCAGCAGCCAAATCGGTTGGAGGAACACTGAAGCTTTCTTT. Translated, it gives CASSQIGWRNTEAFF. J is TRBJ1-1 and V is TRBV4-1; D gene ambiguous. Germline V gene lookup returns CDR1 MGHRA and CDR2 YSYEKL. The V end was cut by 2 bases, the J end by 1 base, with 11 bases between. The CDR3 contains 15 residues.

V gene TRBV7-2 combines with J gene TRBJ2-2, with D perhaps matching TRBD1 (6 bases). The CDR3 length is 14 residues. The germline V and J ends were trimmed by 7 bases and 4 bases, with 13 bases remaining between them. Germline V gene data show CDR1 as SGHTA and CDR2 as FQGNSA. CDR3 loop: CASTRGPSTGELFF. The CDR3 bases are TGTGCCAGCACCAGGGGTCCTTCCACCGGGGAGCTGTTTTTT.

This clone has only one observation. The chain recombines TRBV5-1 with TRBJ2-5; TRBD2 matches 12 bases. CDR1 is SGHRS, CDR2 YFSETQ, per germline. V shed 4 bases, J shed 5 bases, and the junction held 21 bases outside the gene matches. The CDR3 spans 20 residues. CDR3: CASSSLTGGPTSGRGETQYF. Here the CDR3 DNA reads TGCGCCAGCAGCAGCCTCACAGGGGGACCGACTAGCGGGAGAGGGGAGACCCAGTACTTC.

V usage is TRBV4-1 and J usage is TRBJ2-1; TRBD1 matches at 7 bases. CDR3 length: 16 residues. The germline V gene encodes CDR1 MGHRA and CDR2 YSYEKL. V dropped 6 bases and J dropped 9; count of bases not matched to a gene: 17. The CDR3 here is CASRSQGTRSGGEQFF. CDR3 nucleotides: TGCGCCAGCAGGTCACAGGGGACGAGGAGCGGCGGTGAGCAGTTCTTC.

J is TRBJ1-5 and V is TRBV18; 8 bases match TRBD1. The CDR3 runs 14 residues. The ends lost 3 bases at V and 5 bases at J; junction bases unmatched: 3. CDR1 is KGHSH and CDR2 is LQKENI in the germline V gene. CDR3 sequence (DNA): TGTGCCAGCTCACCTACAGGGGGATATCAGCCCCAGCATTTT. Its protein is CASSPTGGYQPQHF.

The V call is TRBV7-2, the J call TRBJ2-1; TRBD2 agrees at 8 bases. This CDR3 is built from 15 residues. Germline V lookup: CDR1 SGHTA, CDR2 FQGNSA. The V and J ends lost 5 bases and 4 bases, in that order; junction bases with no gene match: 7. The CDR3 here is CASSQPGGMYNEQFF. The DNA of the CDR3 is TGTGCCAGCAGCCAACCGGGGGGGATGTACAATGAGCAGTTCTTC.

In DNA, the CDR3 is TGCGCCAGCAGCTTAGGGGACAGGGATTATGGCTACACCTTC. Its protein product is CASSLGDRDYGYTF. The rearrangement joins TRBV5-1 to TRBJ1-2; TRBD1 matches 9 bases. This CDR3 contains 14 residues. J lost 5 bases, V lost 2 bases, and 4 bases had no gene match. Germline values: CDR1 SGHRS, CDR2 YFSETQ. Using reference TRBV5-1 and TRBJ1-2 for the parts outside the CDR3, the full variable domain is KAGVTQTPRYLIKTRGQQVTLSCSPISGHRSVSWYQQTPGQGLQFLFEYFSETQRNKGNFPGRFSGRQFSNSRSEMNVSTLELGDSALYLCASSLGDRDYGYTFGSGTRLTVV.

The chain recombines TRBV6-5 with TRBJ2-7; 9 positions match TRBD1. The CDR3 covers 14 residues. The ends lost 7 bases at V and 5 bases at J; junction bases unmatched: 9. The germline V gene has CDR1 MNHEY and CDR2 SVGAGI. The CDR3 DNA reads TGTGCCAGCACCGCACAGGGGGCGTCTGACGAGCAGTACTTC. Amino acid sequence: CASTAQGASDEQYF.

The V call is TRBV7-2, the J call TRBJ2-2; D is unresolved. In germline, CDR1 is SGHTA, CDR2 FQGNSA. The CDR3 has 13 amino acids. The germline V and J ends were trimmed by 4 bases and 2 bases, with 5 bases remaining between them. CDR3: CASSSPNTGELFF. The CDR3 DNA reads TGTGCCAGCAGCTCCCCAAACACCGGGGAGCTGTTTTTT. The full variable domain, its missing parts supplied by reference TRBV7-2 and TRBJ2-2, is GAGVSQSPSNKVTEKGKDVELRCDPISGHTALYWYRQSLGQGLEFLIYFQGNSAPDKSGLPSDRFSAERTGGSVSTLTIQRTQQEDSAVYLCASSSPNTGELFFGEGSRLTVL.